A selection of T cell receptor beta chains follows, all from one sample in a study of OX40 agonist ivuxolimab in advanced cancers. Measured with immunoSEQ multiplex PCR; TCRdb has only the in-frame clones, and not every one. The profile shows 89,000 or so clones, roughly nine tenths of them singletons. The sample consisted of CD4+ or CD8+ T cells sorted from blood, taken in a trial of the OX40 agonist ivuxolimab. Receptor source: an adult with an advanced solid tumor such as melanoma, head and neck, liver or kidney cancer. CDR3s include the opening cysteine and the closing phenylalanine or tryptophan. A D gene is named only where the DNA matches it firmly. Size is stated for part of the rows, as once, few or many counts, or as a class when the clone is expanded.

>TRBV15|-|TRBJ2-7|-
CATSEQGRGEQYF
TGTGCCACCAGCGAACAGGGACGAGGCGAGCAGTACTTC
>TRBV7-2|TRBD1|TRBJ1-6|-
CASSVLTGVSPLHF
TGTGCCAGCAGCGTATTGACAGGGGTCTCACCCCTCCACTTT
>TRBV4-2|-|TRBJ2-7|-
CASSQGSTAYEQYF
TGTGCCAGCAGCCAAGGAAGCACAGCCTACGAGCAGTACTTC
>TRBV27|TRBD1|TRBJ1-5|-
CASSLGTVNQPQHF
TGTGCCAGCAGTCTGGGGACAGTCAATCAGCCCCAGCATTTT
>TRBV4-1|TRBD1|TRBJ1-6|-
CASSQRGGVSPLHF
TGCGCCAGCAGCCAACGAGGGGGCGTTTCACCCCTCCACTTT
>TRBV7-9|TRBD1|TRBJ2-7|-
CASSPVQGAPYEQYF
TGTGCCAGCAGCCCGGTCCAGGGGGCCCCCTACGAGCAGTACTTC
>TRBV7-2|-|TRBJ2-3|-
CASRATTGRTDTQYF
TGTGCCAGCAGGGCAACTACAGGGCGGACCGATACGCAGTATTTT
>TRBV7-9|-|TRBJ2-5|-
CASSTALQETQYF
TGTGCCAGCAGCACCGCCCTCCAAGAGACCCAGTACTTC
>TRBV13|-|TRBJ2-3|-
CASSFGYPDTQYF
TGTGCCAGCAGCTTTGGGTACCCAGATACGCAGTATTTT
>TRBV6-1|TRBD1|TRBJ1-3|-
CASSGWTGAGNTIYF
TGTGCCAGCAGTGGTTGGACAGGGGCTGGAAACACCATATATTTT
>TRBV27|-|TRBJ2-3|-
CASSFSTDTQYF
TGTGCCAGCAGTTTTTCAACAGATACGCAGTATTTT
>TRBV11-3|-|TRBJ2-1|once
CASSLPGEWGKEQFF
TGTGCCAGCAGCTTACCCGGGGAGTGGGGAAAGGAGCAGTTCTTC
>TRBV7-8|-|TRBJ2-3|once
CASSLSGARDTQYF
TGTGCCAGCAGCTTATCCGGAGCCCGCGATACGCAGTATTTT
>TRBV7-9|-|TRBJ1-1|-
CASRGVGTEAFF
TGTGCCAGCAGGGGCGTTGGCACTGAAGCTTTCTTT
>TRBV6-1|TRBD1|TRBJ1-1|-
CASRHSTGKNTEAFF
TGTGCCAGCAGACACTCGACAGGGAAGAACACTGAAGCTTTCTTT
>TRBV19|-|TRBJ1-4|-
CASSRWTANSEKLFF
TGTGCCAGTAGTAGATGGACCGCAAATAGTGAAAAACTGTTTTTT
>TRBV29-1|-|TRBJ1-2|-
CSVSTANYGYTF
TGCAGCGTGAGTACAGCGAACTATGGCTACACCTTC
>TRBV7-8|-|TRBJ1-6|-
CASSQRDTNSPLHF
TGTGCCAGCAGCCAACGGGACACAAATTCACCCCTCCACTTT
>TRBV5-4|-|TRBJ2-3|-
CASSSGQTSDTQYF
TGTGCCAGCAGCTCTGGACAGACATCAGATACGCAGTATTTT
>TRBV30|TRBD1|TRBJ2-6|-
CAWGTGAGANVLTF
TGTGCCTGGGGTACAGGGGCTGGGGCCAACGTCCTGACTTTC
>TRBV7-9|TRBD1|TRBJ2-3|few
CASESGQRYTDTQYF
TGTGCCAGCGAATCGGGACAGCGATACACAGATACGCAGTATTTT
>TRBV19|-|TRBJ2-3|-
CASSIGSFTDTQYF
TGTGCCAGTAGTATAGGGTCGTTCACAGATACGCAGTATTTT
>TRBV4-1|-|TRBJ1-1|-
CASSPTRGTEAFF
TGCGCCAGCAGCCCCACCCGGGGTACTGAAGCTTTCTTT
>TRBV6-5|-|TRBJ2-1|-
CASRDSGNEQFF
TGTGCCTCCCGGGACTCGGGAAATGAGCAGTTCTTC
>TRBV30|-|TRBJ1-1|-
CAWTRDTEAFF
TGTGCCTGGACGAGGGACACTGAAGCTTTCTTT
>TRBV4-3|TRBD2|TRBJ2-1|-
CASSRLAGGPNEQFF
TGCGCCAGCAGCCGATTAGCGGGGGGCCCCAATGAGCAGTTCTTC
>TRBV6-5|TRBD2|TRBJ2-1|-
CASSLAGGPYNEQFF
TGTGCCAGCAGTCTAGCGGGGGGGCCCTACAATGAGCAGTTCTTC
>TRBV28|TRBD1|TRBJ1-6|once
CASSLMAGGDSPLHF
TGTGCCAGCAGTTTAATGGCAGGGGGAGATTCACCCCTCCACTTT
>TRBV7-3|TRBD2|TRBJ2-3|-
CASSLSPGLALTDTQYF
TGTGCCAGCAGCTTATCTCCGGGACTAGCCCTCACAGATACGCAGTATTTT
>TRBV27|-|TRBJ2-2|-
CASSFVKPGELFF
TGTGCCAGCAGTTTTGTTAAGCCCGGGGAGCTGTTTTTT
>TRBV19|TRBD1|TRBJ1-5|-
CASSSRTGVWQPQHF
TGTGCCAGTAGTTCTCGGACAGGGGTCTGGCAGCCCCAGCATTTT
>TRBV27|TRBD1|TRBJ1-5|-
CASSPRPTGGRLNRPQHF
TGTGCCAGCAGCCCCCGGCCGACAGGGGGGCGGTTGAATAGGCCCCAGCATTTT
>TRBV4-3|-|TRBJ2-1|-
CASSLWTADNEQFF
TGCGCCAGCAGCCTATGGACAGCCGACAATGAGCAGTTCTTC
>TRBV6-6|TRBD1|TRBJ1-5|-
CASNNRGRNQPQHF
TGTGCCAGCAACAACAGGGGGAGAAATCAGCCCCAGCATTTT
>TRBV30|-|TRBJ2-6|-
CAWSGGSGANVLTF
TGTGCCTGGAGTGGGGGATCTGGGGCCAACGTCCTGACTTTC
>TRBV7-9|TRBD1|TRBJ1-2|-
CASSSTQGGYGYTF
TGTGCCAGCAGCTCCACACAGGGGGGCTATGGCTACACCTTC
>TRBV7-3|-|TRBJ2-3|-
CASSLPNTDTQYF
TGTGCCAGCAGCTTACCAAACACAGATACGCAGTATTTT
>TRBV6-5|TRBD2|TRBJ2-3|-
CASSYGASGVRDTQYF
TGTGCCAGCAGTTACGGGGCTAGCGGGGTCAGAGATACGCAGTATTTT
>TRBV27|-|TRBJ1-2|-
CASSSGWGEVGYGYTF
TGTGCCAGCAGCAGCGGGTGGGGCGAGGTCGGCTATGGCTACACCTTC
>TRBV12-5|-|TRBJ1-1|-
CASDLNPEAFF
TGTGCTAGTGACCTCAATCCTGAAGCTTTCTTT
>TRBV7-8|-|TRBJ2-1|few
CASSPIEYAGEQFF
TGTGCCAGCAGCCCCATTGAATACGCCGGTGAGCAGTTCTTC
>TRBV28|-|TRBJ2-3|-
CASIPTRGAADYTQYF
TGTGCCAGCATTCCTACGCGTGGGGCGGCGGACTATACGCAGTATTTT
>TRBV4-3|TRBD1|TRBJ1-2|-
CASSQDTAQGAFGYTF
TGCGCCAGCAGCCAAGACACAGCCCAGGGGGCTTTTGGCTACACCTTC
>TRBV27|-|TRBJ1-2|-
CASSDQGGYGYTF
TGTGCCAGCTCCGATCAAGGAGGCTATGGCTACACCTTC
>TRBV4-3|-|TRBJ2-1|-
CASSQLGSSYNEQFF
TGCGCCAGCAGCCAACTGGGAAGCTCCTACAATGAGCAGTTCTTC
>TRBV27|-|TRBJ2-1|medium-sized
CASSLLGDEQFF
TGTGCCAGCAGTTTATTGGGCGATGAGCAGTTCTTC
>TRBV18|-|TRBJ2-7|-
CASSPSGEQYF
TGTGCCAGCTCACCCTCGGGCGAGCAGTACTTC
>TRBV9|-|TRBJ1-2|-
CASSRTEFQNYGYTF
TGTGCCAGCAGCCGGACGGAATTTCAAAACTATGGCTACACCTTC
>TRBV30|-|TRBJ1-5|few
CAWSRPQVNQPQHF
TGTGCCTGGAGCAGGCCACAGGTAAATCAGCCCCAGCATTTT
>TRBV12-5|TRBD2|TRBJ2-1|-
CASGSWGGHNEQFF
TGTGCTAGTGGTTCTTGGGGGGGTCATAATGAGCAGTTCTTC
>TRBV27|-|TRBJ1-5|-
CARPERRDGRGNNQPQHF
TGTGCCAGACCTGAGAGGCGAGATGGCAGGGGTAACAATCAGCCCCAGCATTTT
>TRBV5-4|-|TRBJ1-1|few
CASSLVGTHPEAFF
TGTGCCAGCAGCTTGGTGGGGACACACCCTGAAGCTTTCTTT
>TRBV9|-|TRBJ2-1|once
CASSPGYNEQFF
TGTGCCAGCAGCCCCGGCTACAATGAGCAGTTCTTC
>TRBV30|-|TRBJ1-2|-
CAWSVGVNYGYTF
TGTGCCTGGAGTGTGGGGGTTAACTATGGCTACACCTTC
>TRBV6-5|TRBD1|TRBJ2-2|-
CASSYADRGGTGELFF
TGTGCCAGCAGTTACGCGGACAGGGGAGGAACCGGGGAGCTGTTTTTT
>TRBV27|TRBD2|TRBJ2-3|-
CASSLAGATTDTQYF
TGTGCCAGCAGTTTAGCGGGAGCTACCACAGATACGCAGTATTTT
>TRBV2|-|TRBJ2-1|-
CASSEGTTYNEQFF
TGTGCCAGCAGTGAAGGAACAACCTACAATGAGCAGTTCTTC